This T cell receptor beta chain was observed in a study of CXCR3-negative and CXCR3-positive naive CD8 T cells. Remarks on this clonotype: The antigen remains unidentified.

cDNA libraries for TRB were generated by 5' RACE incorporating UMI labels. TCRdb re-analyzed the 5' RACE reads; it lists each CDR3 protein once, without DNA. Its listing shows 55,000 to 70,000 distinct CDR3 sequences. Study results and limitations: More hydrophobic TRB CDR3s were found in CXCR3-positive naive cells than in CXCR3-negative naive cells.

This CDR3 region has 14 residues. CDR1 is SQVTM and CDR2 is ANQGSEA in the germline V gene. V usage is TRBV29-1 and J usage is TRBJ1-1; the TCRdb call, TRBD1, lacks DNA for checking. The receptor comes from a human donor in good health. Some clones in this sample may be carry-over from other donors' samples. Sequenced sample: naive CXCR3+ CD8+ T cells from blood. Subset denoted: CD45RO-CCR7+CD27+CD95- naive CD8+ T cells expressing CXCR3 (TNR3+). The CDR3 sequence: CSVEAGLGYTEAFF.